These 10 T cell receptor beta chains share one sample of origin, sequenced in a study of blood T cell repertoires in COVID-19. The data were produced by immunoSEQ multiplex PCR, yet TCRdb's version contains in-frame clones alone and is incomplete. In the table there are about 110,000 clones, over 75% of which are singletons. The sample taken for sequencing was peripheral blood. Every receptor here comes from a woman aged 45-65 years with acute or convalescent COVID-19.

The rearrangement joins TRBV7-3 to TRBJ2-1; the match to TRBD1 covers 7 bases. CDR3 size: 17 residues. Trimming cost V 5 bases and J 8 bases; bases outside gene matches: 18. Looked up from germline, CDR1 is SGHTA and CDR2 is FQGTGA. CDR3 coding DNA: TGTGCCAGCAGCCTCACCCCCGGGGATCACAGGGGCGATGAGCAGTTCTTC. This translates into CASSLTPGDHRGDEQFF.

The chain recombines TRBV18 with TRBJ1-4, with TRBD1 matching over 9 bases. Trimming at V came to 1 base and at J to 3 bases, leaving 6 bases not matched to a gene. This CDR3 has 17 amino acids. The V gene's germline CDR1 is KGHSH and CDR2 LQKENI. Written as DNA, the CDR3 is TGTGCCAGCTCACCACGGACAGGGGTGGGAGCTAATGAAAAACTGTTTTTT. This gives the protein CASSPRTGVGANEKLFF.

This clone occurred once. The V call is TRBV5-1, the J call TRBJ2-1; 10 bases align to TRBD2. Looked up from germline, CDR1 is SGHRS and CDR2 is YFSETQ. The CDR3 spans 18 residues. V was pared by 4 bases and J by 0 bases, with 10 bases of the junction left unmatched. The CDR3 region is CASSTLGSGGNSYNEQFF. CDR3 bases: TGCGCCAGCAGCACCCTGGGTAGCGGGGGGAACTCCTACAATGAGCAGTTCTTC.

V is TRBV5-8 and J is TRBJ1-5; D is uncertain. Germline CDR1 is SGHTS and CDR2 is YDEGEE. Trimming cost V 1 base and J 5 bases, with 10 bases left between them. The CDR3 loop spans 14 amino acids. The CDR3 nucleotides are TGTGCCAGCAGCTTGATTATAGAAGATCAGCCCCAGCATTTT. Translated, it gives CASSLIIEDQPQHF.

The chain is built from TRBV5-1 and TRBJ2-1; 11 bases align to TRBD2. Germline CDR1 reads SGHRS; CDR2 reads YFSETQ. The CDR3 sequence is 14 residues long. Trimming cost V 4 bases and J 12 bases; bases outside gene matches: 9. Here the CDR3 DNA reads TGCGCCAGCAGCATCCTGGGACTAGCGGAGGGGCAGTTCTTC. Its translation is CASSILGLAEGQFF. The whole variable domain, filled in from reference TRBV5-1 and TRBJ2-1, reads KAGVTQTPRYLIKTRGQQVTLSCSPISGHRSVSWYQQTPGQGLQFLFEYFSETQRNKGNFPGRFSGRQFSNSRSEMNVSTLELGDSALYLCASSILGLAEGQFFGPGTRLTVL.

The chain uses TRBV30 and TRBJ1-1, with D perhaps TRBD1 (6 bases). V lost 6 bases and J 1 base, leaving 12 bases between the germline ends. CDR1 is GTSNPN, CDR2 SVGIG, per germline (reference sequence). CDR3 size: 13 residues. CDR3 nucleotide sequence: TGTGCCTGTTCGGGACACCCGAACACTGAAGCTTTCTTT. Amino acids: CACSGHPNTEAFF.

The chain is built from TRBV7-7 and TRBJ2-7, with D possibly TRBD2 on 5 matching bases. Trimming shortened V by 3 bases and J by 6 bases, and 12 bases separated the two germline ends. The CDR3 consists of 13 residues. CDR1 and CDR2 (germline): SSHAT, FNYEAQ (reference sequence). This CDR3 is CASSFNPRGEQYF. In DNA form, the CDR3 reads TGTGCCAGCAGCTTTAACCCCCGGGGCGAGCAGTACTTC.

The V gene is TRBV5-1, the J gene TRBJ1-4; D call uncertain. V lost 0 bases, J lost 8 bases, and 14 bases lay in between. Germline V gene lookup returns CDR1 SGHRS and CDR2 YFSETQ. This CDR3 has 15 residues. Here the CDR3 DNA reads TGCGCCAGCAGCTTGGGGAGCGGAGGCCGGGAAAAACTGTTTTTT. This translates into CASSLGSGGREKLFF. Supplemented by reference TRBV5-1 and TRBJ1-4, the full variable domain reads KAGVTQTPRYLIKTRGQQVTLSCSPISGHRSVSWYQQTPGQGLQFLFEYFSETQRNKGNFPGRFSGRQFSNSRSEMNVSTLELGDSALYLCASSLGSGGREKLFFGSGTQLSVL.

This sequence joins TRBV5-1 and TRBJ1-4; 11 bases line up with TRBD1. With V trimmed by 3 bases and J by 0 bases, 1 base remained unmatched. The CDR3 has 16 residues. CDR1 and CDR2 from the germline V gene are SGHRS and YFSETQ. The CDR3 spells CASSSGQGATNEKLFF. The CDR3 region has the DNA TGCGCCAGCAGCTCGGGACAGGGGGCAACTAATGAAAAACTGTTTTTT.

The chain recombines TRBV19 with TRBJ2-3, with D possibly TRBD2 on 5 matching bases. The CDR3 consists of 14 residues. V was trimmed by 3 bases and J by 2 bases, leaving 9 bases between them. Germline V gene data show CDR1 as LNHDA and CDR2 as SQIVND (reference sequence). The DNA for the CDR3 is TGTGCCAGTAGTATGGTGAGGGACACAGATACGCAGTATTTT. Translating gives CASSMVRDTDTQYF.